The 2 T cell receptor beta chains given below trace back to one sample, sequenced in a study of T cells after yellow fever vaccination. Using its own MiXCR run on the 5' RACE reads, TCRdb lists one record per CDR3 protein. The sample comprises about 550,000 distinct CDR3 sequences, approximately 21% of which are singletons, and roughly 13% rests with the top ten. Here the sequenced sample was PBMCs, taken 15 days after the yellow fever booster vaccination. All receptors derive from a man aged 30 to 39 who received the YFV17D yellow fever vaccine.

V and J are TRBV29-1 and TRBJ2-3, with 8 bases fitting TRBD2. Trimming removed 7 bases from V and 5 bases from J; junction bases left unmatched: 5. The germline CDR1 and CDR2 sequences are SQVTM and ANQGSEA. The CDR3 extends over 12 amino acids. CDR3 coding DNA: TGCAGCGGCGGACTAGCAGGAGATACGCAGTATTTT. Translated, it gives CSGGLAGDTQYF.

This clonotype was counted between two and nine times. The chain uses TRBV5-4 and TRBJ2-7; D ambiguous. Germline V lookup: CDR1 SGHNT, CDR2 YYREEE (reference sequence). The ends were cut back, 4 bases at V and 6 bases at J, with 8 bases in the middle. The CDR3 totals 11 residues. The CDR3 sequence is CASSNHFEQYF. As DNA, the CDR3 is TGTGCCAGCAGCAACCACTTCGAGCAGTACTTC.